This T cell receptor beta chain appears in the sequencing data of a study of CD4 T cells in relation to SARS-CoV-2 and coronaviruses. For nine to ten days, roughly 10^5 sorted CD4+ cells grew with T cell-depleted PBMCs and CEF. General observations from the study: Compared with monoreactive clones, crossreactive clones showed significantly weaker SARS-CoV-2 expansion. No donor gave both pre-pandemic and post-infection samples. Culture-expanded clones reflect memory recall rather than primary priming during culture.

In regard to this clone: No antigen is known for it.

Clones were sequenced by immunoSEQ multiplex PCR, and TCRdb holds only the in-frame ones, with some missing. This table holds just over 35,000 clones, approximately 80% found once. Germline CDR1 reads MDHEN; CDR2 reads SYDVKM. The V end was cut by 3 bases, the J end by 4 bases, with 15 bases between. CDR3 length: 16 amino acids. The rearrangement links TRBV28 to TRBJ2-2; D is unresolved. The receptor comes from an adult with COVID-19. The sequenced sample was memory CD4+ T cells from PBMCs, cultured in vitro. The CDR3 DNA reads TGTGCCAGCAGTTTTTCCGGGCCACCGGGCACCGGGGAGCTGTTTTTT. Translating gives CASSFSGPPGTGELFF.